These 22 T cell receptor beta chains share one sample of origin, sequenced in a study of shared clonotypes between healthy human individuals. Assay used: immunoSEQ multiplex PCR; TCRdb lists only in-frame clones, some missing. Of 2 million to 2.5 million clones in the sample, approximately 96% were seen once. The sample comprised naive CD4+ T cells sorted from blood. Subset denoted: CD45RA+ positively selected. The origin of the receptors is a man between 18 and 35 years old in good health.

The chain recombines TRBV6-6 with TRBJ2-7, with 10 bases aligning to TRBD1. Germline V gene sequence: CDR1 MNHNY, CDR2 SVGAGI (reference sequence). The CDR3 length is 16 residues. V dropped 4 bases and J dropped 2; count of bases not matched to a gene: 8. The CDR3 is CASSSTGTGVTYEQYF. The CDR3 DNA reads as TGTGCCAGCAGTTCCACCGGGACAGGGGTGACCTACGAGCAGTACTTC.

Turning to this clone: Other DNA sequences in the same sample also yield this CDR3. V gene TRBV27 combines with J gene TRBJ1-5, with TRBD1 matching 9 bases. Unmatched junction bases numbered 2, after V lost 1 base and J lost 4 bases. The CDR3 has 15 residues. The germline V gene encodes CDR1 MNHEY and CDR2 SMNVEV (reference sequence). The CDR3 DNA follows: TGTGCCAGCAGTTTATTAGGACAGGGGAATCAGCCCCAGCATTTT. Its translation is CASSLLGQGNQPQHF.

The V call is TRBV7-2, the J call TRBJ2-3; TRBD2 might be the D (6 bases). Germline assignment: CDR1 SGHTA and CDR2 FQGNSA. V gave up 9 bases and J gave up 4 bases, with 14 bases separating them. The length of the CDR3 is 13 residues. CDR3 sequence: CASGGRGADTQYF. In nucleotides, the CDR3 is TGTGCCAGTGGGGGGAGAGGCGCAGATACGCAGTATTTT.

V gene TRBV9 combines with J gene TRBJ2-3; D perhaps matches TRBD2 (5 bases). V shed 6 bases and J shed 0 bases, with 11 bases lying between them. This CDR3 is 14 amino acids long. Germline V gene sequence: CDR1 SGDLS, CDR2 YYNGEE. DNA of the CDR3: TGTGCCAGCAACCCTCAGCGGAGCACAGATACGCAGTATTTT. This sequence encodes CASNPQRSTDTQYF.

J is TRBJ2-1 and V is TRBV7-9; the match to TRBD2 covers 8 bases. V was pared by 5 bases and J by 6 bases, with 12 bases of the junction left unmatched. This CDR3 is built from 16 residues. The germline V gene encodes CDR1 SEHNR and CDR2 FQNEAQ (reference sequence). The CDR3 DNA reads TGTGCCAGCAGCCCCCACTCTAGCGGGTTCGGCAATGAGCAGTTCTTC. Its protein product is CASSPHSSGFGNEQFF.

Turning to this clone: The same CDR3 also results from other DNA sequences found in this sample. The J gene is TRBJ2-1, the V gene TRBV5-1; either TRBD1 or TRBD2 may fit D (6 bases each). In germline, CDR1 is SGHRS, CDR2 YFSETQ. V lost 1 base, J lost 2 bases, and 10 bases lay in between. This CDR3 comprises 15 residues. CDR3: CASSLSGGPYNEQFF. Here the CDR3 DNA reads TGCGCCAGCAGCTTGAGTGGGGGGCCCTACAATGAGCAGTTCTTC.

The genes are TRBV6-5 and TRBJ2-7; D perhaps matches TRBD1 (6 bases). CDR3 size: 16 residues. Germline values: CDR1 MNHEY, CDR2 SVGAGI. V dropped 0 bases and J dropped 3 bases, with 15 bases sitting between them. CDR3 in amino acids: CASSYSWTEVHYEQYF. The DNA for the CDR3 is TGTGCCAGCAGTTACTCTTGGACAGAGGTTCACTACGAGCAGTACTTC.

The chain is built from TRBV9 and TRBJ2-7; the match to TRBD1 covers 7 bases. J was trimmed by 0 bases and V by 7 bases; bases with no gene match: 19. The CDR3 has 18 amino acids. Germline CDR1 and CDR2: SGDLS and YYNGEE. The CDR3 nucleotides read TGTGCCAGCTCTTCTGCAGGGGGACCCGGGAAGAGCTCCTACGAGCAGTACTTC. It specifies CASSSAGGPGKSSYEQYF.

This chain connects TRBV4-3 to TRBJ2-7, with 15 bases identical to TRBD2. This CDR3 region has 17 residues. From germline, CDR1 is LGHNA and CDR2 YSLEER. V was pared by 0 bases and J by 2 bases, with 2 bases of the junction left unmatched. The CDR3 bases are TGCGCCAGCAGCCAAGAGGGACTAGCGGGAGGTACCTACGAGCAGTACTTC. Translation gives CASSQEGLAGGTYEQYF.

This chain joins TRBV5-6 and TRBJ1-5, with TRBD1 matching 7 bases. Germline V gene data show CDR1 as SGHDT and CDR2 as YYEEEE. The ends lost 4 bases at V and 6 bases at J; junction bases unmatched: 7. This CDR3 spans 14 amino acids. The CDR3 loop reads CASSRGQGGQPQHF. In nucleotides, the CDR3 is TGTGCCAGCAGCCGCGGGCAGGGGGGTCAGCCCCAGCATTTT. Together with reference TRBV5-6 and TRBJ1-5, the CDR3 gives the full variable domain: DAGVTQSPTHLIKTRGQQVTLRCSPKSGHDTVSWYQQALGQGPQFIFQYYEEEERQRGNFPDRFSGHQFPNYSSELNVNALLLGDSALYLCASSRGQGGQPQHFGDGTRLSIL.

The CDR3 region is CASSSLAGRIEQYF. The DNA of the CDR3 is TGCGCCAGCAGCTCCCTAGCGGGAAGGATCGAGCAGTACTTC. The chain is built from TRBV5-1 and TRBJ2-7, with 9 bases lining up with TRBD2. V shed 3 bases and J 6 bases; nucleotides not matched to a gene: 7. CDR3 length equals 14 residues. Per germline, CDR1 SGHRS and CDR2 YFSETQ.

The chain links TRBV29-1 to TRBJ2-3; unclear D gene. V was trimmed by 7 bases and J by 5 bases, leaving 16 bases between them. The CDR3 consists of 13 residues. Germline values: CDR1 SQVTM, CDR2 ANQGSEA. The CDR3 DNA sequence: TGCAGCGCGTCATCCCCCTCGAAAGATACGCAGTATTTT. Its translation is CSASSPSKDTQYF.

V gene TRBV5-3 combines with J gene TRBJ2-3; no clear D. TRBV5-3 is noted as an ORF with a role that remains uncertain. There are 13 residues in the CDR3. V dropped 1 base and J dropped 4 bases, with 7 bases sitting between them. CDR3 region: CARSLSGADTQYF. The CDR3 coding sequence is TGTGCCAGAAGCTTGTCCGGCGCAGATACGCAGTATTTT.

This chain uses TRBV28 with TRBJ2-2; 10 positions agree with TRBD1. This CDR3 has 16 amino acids. Germline V gene lookup returns CDR1 MDHEN and CDR2 SYDVKM. The V gene end was trimmed by 3 bases and the J gene end by 0 bases; junction bases not matched to a gene: 1. The CDR3, as DNA: TGTGCCAGCAGTTTGGGACAGGGGTCGAACACCGGGGAGCTGTTTTTT. Protein: CASSLGQGSNTGELFF.

The gene calls are TRBV5-1 and TRBJ1-3; D is unresolved. With 4 bases removed from V and 3 bases from J, the gap between germline ends came to 11 bases. CDR3 length: 14 amino acids. Germline V CDR1 and CDR2: SGHRS, YFSETQ. CDR3 protein: CASSLDMVGNTIYF. DNA for the CDR3: TGCGCCAGCAGCCTTGACATGGTTGGAAACACCATATATTTT.

The V call is TRBV9, the J call TRBJ2-6, with no clear D. V dropped 2 bases and J dropped 0 bases, with 6 bases sitting between them. This CDR3 is 15 amino acids long. Germline loops: CDR1 SGDLS, CDR2 YYNGEE. The CDR3 nucleotides read TGTGCCAGCAGCGTCCGGTCCTCTGGGGCCAACGTCCTGACTTTC. It encodes CASSVRSSGANVLTF. The variable domain in full, with the rest retrieved from reference TRBV9 and TRBJ2-6, is DSGVTQTPKHLITATGQRVTLRCSPRSGDLSVYWYQQSLDQGLQFLIQYYNGEERAKGNILERFSAQQFPDLHSELNLSSLELGDSALYFCASSVRSSGANVLTFGAGSRLTVL.

V usage is TRBV5-1 and J usage is TRBJ2-3, with D possibly being TRBD1 (6 bases). Germline CDR1 SGHRS, CDR2 YFSETQ. Trimming removed 6 bases from V and 2 bases from J, with 16 bases in between. This CDR3 has 15 residues. In nucleotides, the CDR3 is TGCGCCAGCAAGTTGACCGGGACAACCACAGATACGCAGTATTTT. Translation gives CASKLTGTTTDTQYF.

Turning to this clone: Within the sample, other DNA sequences also encode this same CDR3. This rearrangement joins TRBV9 to TRBJ2-2, with 13 bases identical to TRBD2. There are 16 residues in the CDR3. Trimming took 0 bases from V and 4 from J; bases not matched to a gene: 0. Per the germline V gene, CDR1 is SGDLS and CDR2 is YYNGEE. In DNA, the CDR3 is TGTGCCAGCAGCGTAGGGACTAGCGGGAGCACCGGGGAGCTGTTTTTT. Its protein is CASSVGTSGSTGELFF. Variable domain in full (rest from reference TRBV9 and TRBJ2-2): DSGVTQTPKHLITATGQRVTLRCSPRSGDLSVYWYQQSLDQGLQFLIQYYNGEERAKGNILERFSAQQFPDLHSELNLSSLELGDSALYFCASSVGTSGSTGELFFGEGSRLTVL.

This clone occurred a few times. CDR3 sequence: CASGLEVGELFF. CDR3 DNA: TGTGCTAGTGGTTTGGAGGTCGGGGAGCTGTTTTTT. The J gene is TRBJ2-2, the V gene TRBV12-5, with unresolved D. The V end lost 1 base, the J end lost 7 bases, and 4 bases lay between the germline ends. CDR3 length equals 12 residues. Germline values: CDR1 LGHNT, CDR2 FRNRAP.

This chain links TRBV10-3 with TRBJ2-5; 9 bases fit TRBD1. Germline V gene sequence: CDR1 ENHRY, CDR2 SYGVKD. CDR3 length: 14 residues. V lost 6 bases and J lost 5; bases outside the gene matches: 7. CDR3 protein: CAIRETGGGETQYF. CDR3 nucleotide sequence: TGTGCCATCAGGGAAACAGGGGGCGGTGAGACCCAGTACTTC.

In DNA, the CDR3 is TGTGCCCCATCACCCGGACGGGAAGTCTTAGCCAAAAACATTCAGTACTTC. Protein sequence: CAPSPGREVLAKNIQYF. The chain joins TRBV10-3 to TRBJ2-4; possible D gene TRBD2, 5 bases. Trimming removed 11 bases at V and 0 bases at J, with 23 bases between. This CDR3 spans 17 amino acids. CDR1 and CDR2 (germline): ENHRY, SYGVKD.

The genes are TRBV7-9 and TRBJ1-6; D is possibly TRBD1 (5 bases). The V end was cut by 5 bases, the J end by 10 bases, with 15 bases between. The CDR3 length is 14 residues. Germline CDR1 is SEHNR and CDR2 is FQNEAQ (reference sequence). The CDR3 is CASSLSGQVSPLHF. The CDR3 DNA reads TGTGCCAGCAGCCTATCTGGACAAGTCTCACCCCTCCACTTT.